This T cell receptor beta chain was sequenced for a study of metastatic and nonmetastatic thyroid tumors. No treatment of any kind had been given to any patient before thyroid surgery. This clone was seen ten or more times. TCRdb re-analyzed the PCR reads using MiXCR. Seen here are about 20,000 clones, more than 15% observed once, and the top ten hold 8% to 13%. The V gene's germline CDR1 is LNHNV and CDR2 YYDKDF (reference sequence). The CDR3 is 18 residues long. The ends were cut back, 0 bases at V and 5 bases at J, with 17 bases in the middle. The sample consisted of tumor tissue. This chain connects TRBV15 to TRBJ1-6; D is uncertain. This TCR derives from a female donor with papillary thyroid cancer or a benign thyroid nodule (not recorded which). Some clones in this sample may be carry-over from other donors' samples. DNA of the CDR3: TGTGCCACCAGCAGAGAGGCGACTCCTGCCCTTAATAATTCACCCCTCCACTTT. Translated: CATSREATPALNNSPLHF.